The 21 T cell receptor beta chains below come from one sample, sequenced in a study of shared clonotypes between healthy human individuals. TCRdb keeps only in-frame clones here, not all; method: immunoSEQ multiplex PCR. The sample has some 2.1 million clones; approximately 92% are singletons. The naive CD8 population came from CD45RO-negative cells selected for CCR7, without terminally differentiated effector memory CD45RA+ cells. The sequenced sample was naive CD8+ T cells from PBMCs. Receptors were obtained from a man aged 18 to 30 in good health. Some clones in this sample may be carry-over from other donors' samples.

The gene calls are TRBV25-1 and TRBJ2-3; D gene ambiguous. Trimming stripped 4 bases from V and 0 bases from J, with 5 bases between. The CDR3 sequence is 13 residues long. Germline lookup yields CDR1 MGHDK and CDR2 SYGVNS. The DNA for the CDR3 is TGTGCCAGCAGTGTCCTCAGCACAGATACGCAGTATTTT. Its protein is CASSVLSTDTQYF.

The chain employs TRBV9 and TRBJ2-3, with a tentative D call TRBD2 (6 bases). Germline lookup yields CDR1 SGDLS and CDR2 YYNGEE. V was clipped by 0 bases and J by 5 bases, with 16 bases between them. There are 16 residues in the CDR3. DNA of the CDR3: TGTGCCAGCAGCGTAGGGGCTAGCGTTGAATTAGATACGCAGTATTTT. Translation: CASSVGASVELDTQYF.

The CDR3 protein is CASSEPGRGTEAFF. CDR3 in DNA: TGTGCCAGCAGTGAGCCTGGGAGGGGGACTGAAGCTTTCTTT. This rearrangement joins TRBV2 to TRBJ1-1; tentative D call: TRBD1 (6 bases). The ends were cut back, 3 bases at V and 5 bases at J, with 13 bases in the middle. The CDR3 has 14 amino acids. CDR1 and CDR2 (germline): SNHLY, FYNNEI.

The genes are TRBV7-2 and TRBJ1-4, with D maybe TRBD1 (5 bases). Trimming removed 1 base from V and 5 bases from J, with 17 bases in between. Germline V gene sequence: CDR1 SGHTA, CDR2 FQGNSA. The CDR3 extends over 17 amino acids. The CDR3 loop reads CASSLGRYRSTNEKLFF. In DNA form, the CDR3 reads TGTGCCAGCAGCTTAGGCCGATACAGGTCTACGAATGAAAAACTGTTTTTT.

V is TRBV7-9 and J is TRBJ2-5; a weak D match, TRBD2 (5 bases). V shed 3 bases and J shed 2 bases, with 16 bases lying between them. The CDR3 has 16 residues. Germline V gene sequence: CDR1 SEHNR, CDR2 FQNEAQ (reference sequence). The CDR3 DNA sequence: TGTGCCAGCAGCTTGGAAAGCGGCCCTTGGCAAGAGACCCAGTACTTC. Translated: CASSLESGPWQETQYF.

CDR3 protein: CASSSWTGRNQPQHF. DNA of the CDR3: TGTGCCAGCAGTTCTTGGACAGGGCGCAATCAGCCCCAGCATTTT. This chain connects TRBV27 to TRBJ1-5; TRBD1 matches at 8 bases. This CDR3 is 15 amino acids long. The junction had 4 bases not matched to a gene; V was cut back by 4 bases and J by 2 bases. Per germline, CDR1 MNHEY and CDR2 SMNVEV (reference sequence).

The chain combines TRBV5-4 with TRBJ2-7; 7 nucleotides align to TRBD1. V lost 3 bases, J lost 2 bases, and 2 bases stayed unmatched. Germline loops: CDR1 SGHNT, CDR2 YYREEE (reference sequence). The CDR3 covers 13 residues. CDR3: CASSSGQPYEQYF. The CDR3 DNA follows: TGTGCCAGCAGCTCGGGACAGCCCTACGAGCAGTACTTC.

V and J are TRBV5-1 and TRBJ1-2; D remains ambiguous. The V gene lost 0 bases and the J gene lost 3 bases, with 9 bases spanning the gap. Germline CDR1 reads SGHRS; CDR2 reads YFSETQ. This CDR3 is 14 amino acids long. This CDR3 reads CASSLDGPDYGYTF. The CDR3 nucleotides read TGCGCCAGCAGCTTGGATGGGCCGGACTATGGCTACACCTTC.

CDR3 nucleotides: TGCGCCAGCAGCCAAGTTTTCTATAGCACAGATACGCAGTATTTT. Its protein is CASSQVFYSTDTQYF. The chain recombines TRBV4-3 with TRBJ2-3; the D is unclear. V dropped 1 base and J dropped 0 bases, with 8 bases sitting between them. The germline V gene encodes CDR1 LGHNA and CDR2 YSLEER. The length of the CDR3 is 15 residues.

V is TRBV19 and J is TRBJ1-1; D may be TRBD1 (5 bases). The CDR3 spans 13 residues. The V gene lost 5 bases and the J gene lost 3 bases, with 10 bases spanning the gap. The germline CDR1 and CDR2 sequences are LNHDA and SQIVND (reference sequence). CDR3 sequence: CASSFRVDTEAFF. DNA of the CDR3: TGTGCCAGTAGTTTCAGGGTAGACACTGAAGCTTTCTTT.

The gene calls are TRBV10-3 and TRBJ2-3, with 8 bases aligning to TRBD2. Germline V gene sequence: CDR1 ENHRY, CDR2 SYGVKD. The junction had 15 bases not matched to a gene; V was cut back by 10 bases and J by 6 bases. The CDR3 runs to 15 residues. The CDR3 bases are TGTGCCAGCCATGAAGGACTAGCCGTGGGGGATACGCAGTATTTT. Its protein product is CASHEGLAVGDTQYF.

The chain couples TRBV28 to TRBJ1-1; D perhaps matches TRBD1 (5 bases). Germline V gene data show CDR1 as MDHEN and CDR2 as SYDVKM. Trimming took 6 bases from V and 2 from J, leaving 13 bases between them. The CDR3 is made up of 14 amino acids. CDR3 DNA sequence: TGTGCCAGCAGGCCAGGGAGGCGAAACACTGAAGCTTTCTTT. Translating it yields CASRPGRRNTEAFF.

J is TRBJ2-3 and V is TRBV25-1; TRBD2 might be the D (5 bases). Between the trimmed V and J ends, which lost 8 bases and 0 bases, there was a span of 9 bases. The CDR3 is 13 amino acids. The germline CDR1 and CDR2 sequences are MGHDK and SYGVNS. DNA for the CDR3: TGTGCCAGCTTTGGCGGGAGCACAGATACGCAGTATTTT. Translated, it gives CASFGGSTDTQYF.

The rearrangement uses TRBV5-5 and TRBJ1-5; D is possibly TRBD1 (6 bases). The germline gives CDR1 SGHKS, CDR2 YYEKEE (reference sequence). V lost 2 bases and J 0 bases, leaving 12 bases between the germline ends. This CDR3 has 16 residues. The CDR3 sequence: CASSFGGTPSNQPQHF. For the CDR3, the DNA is TGTGCCAGCAGCTTCGGGGGGACACCTAGCAATCAGCCCCAGCATTTT.

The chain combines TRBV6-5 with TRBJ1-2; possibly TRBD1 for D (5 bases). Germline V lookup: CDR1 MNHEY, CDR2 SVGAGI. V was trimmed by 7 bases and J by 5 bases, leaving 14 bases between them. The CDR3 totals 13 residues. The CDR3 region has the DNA TGTGCCAGCAAAGAAGCAGGGATGTATGGCTACACCTTC. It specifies CASKEAGMYGYTF.

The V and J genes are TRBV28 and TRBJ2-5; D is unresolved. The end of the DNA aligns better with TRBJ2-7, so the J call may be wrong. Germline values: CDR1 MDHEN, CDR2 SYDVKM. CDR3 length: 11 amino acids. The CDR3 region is CASSIPGEQYF. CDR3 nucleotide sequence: TGTGCCAGCAGCATTCCCGGCGAGCAGTACTTC.

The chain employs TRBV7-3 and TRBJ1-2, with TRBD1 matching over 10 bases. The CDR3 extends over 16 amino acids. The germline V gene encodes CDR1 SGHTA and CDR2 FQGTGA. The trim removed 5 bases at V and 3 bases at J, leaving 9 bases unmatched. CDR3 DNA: TGTGCCAGCAGCCCGCGAGGGGACAGGGGTGACTATGGCTACACCTTC. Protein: CASSPRGDRGDYGYTF.

CDR3: CASSSSSGTSGPRYNEQFF. The CDR3, as DNA: TGTGCCAGCAGCTCCTCGTCCGGGACTAGCGGGCCCCGCTACAATGAGCAGTTCTTC. The chain recombines TRBV9 with TRBJ2-1; 12 bases fit TRBD2. The length of the CDR3 is 19 residues. V lost 4 bases and J lost 3; bases outside the gene matches: 14. Germline assignment: CDR1 SGDLS and CDR2 YYNGEE.

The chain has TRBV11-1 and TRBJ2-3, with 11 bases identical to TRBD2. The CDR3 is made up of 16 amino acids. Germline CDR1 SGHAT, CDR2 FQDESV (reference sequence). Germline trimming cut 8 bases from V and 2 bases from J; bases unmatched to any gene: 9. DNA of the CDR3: TGTGCCAGCTGGGGACTAGCGGAGCCTTTCACAGATACGCAGTATTTT. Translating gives CASWGLAEPFTDTQYF.

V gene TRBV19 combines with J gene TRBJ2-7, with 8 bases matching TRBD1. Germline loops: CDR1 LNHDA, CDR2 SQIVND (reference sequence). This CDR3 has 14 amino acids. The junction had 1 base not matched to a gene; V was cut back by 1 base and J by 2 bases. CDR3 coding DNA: TGTGCCAGTAGTATAGCCAGGGGGCCCTACGAGCAGTACTTC. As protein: CASSIARGPYEQYF.

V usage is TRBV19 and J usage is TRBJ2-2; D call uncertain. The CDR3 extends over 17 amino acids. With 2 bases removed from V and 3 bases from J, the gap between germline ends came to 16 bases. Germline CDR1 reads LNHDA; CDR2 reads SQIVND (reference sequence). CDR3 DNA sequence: TGTGCCAGTAGTATAACCCCGACAATGGCTGACACCGGGGAGCTGTTTTTT. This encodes CASSITPTMADTGELFF. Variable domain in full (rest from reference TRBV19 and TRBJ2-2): DGGITQSPKYLFRKEGQNVTLSCEQNLNHDAMYWYRQDPGQGLRLIYYSQIVNDFQKGDIAEGYSVSREKKESFPLTVTSAQKNPTAFYLCASSITPTMADTGELFFGEGSRLTVL.